One sample yielded the 27 T cell receptor beta chains listed below, sequenced in a study of regulatory T cells in long-lasting Graves disease. Time point given: newly diagnosed GD, antithyroid drugs for less than 3 months. PBMC RNA served as the TCR library source. The TCR beta library used iRepertoire HTBI primers with Arm-PCR amplification of CDR3. Using its own MiXCR run on the multiplex PCR reads, TCRdb lists one record per CDR3 protein. The sample yields 350,000 to 400,000 distinct CDR3 sequences, 15% to 20% seen once. These same data were also listed under a study on T cells in Graves' hyperthyroidism and ophthalmopathy.

The sequenced sample was peripheral blood mononuclear cells (PBMCs), obtained at new diagnosis, from a patient treated with antithyroid drugs. The receptors derive from a woman aged 18-29 years with Graves disease.

CDR3 region: CASSAGTLNYEQYF. In nucleotides, the CDR3 is TGTGCCAGCAGCGCCGGGACACTAAACTACGAGCAGTACTTC. This sequence joins TRBV9 and TRBJ2-7; tentatively, D is TRBD1 (6 bases). The CDR3 loop spans 14 amino acids. The V end was cut by 3 bases, the J end by 3 bases, with 13 bases between. The germline gives CDR1 SGDLS, CDR2 YYNGEE. The full variable domain, with the rest looked up from reference TRBV9 and TRBJ2-7, is DSGVTQTPKHLITATGQRVTLRCSPRSGDLSVYWYQQSLDQGLQFLIQYYNGEERAKGNILERFSAQQFPDLHSELNLSSLELGDSALYFCASSAGTLNYEQYFGPGTRLTVT.

This clonotype was observed a few times. A much bigger clone sits one base away, suggesting this may be a read error. The chain carries TRBV30 and TRBJ1-2, with D perhaps matching TRBD1 (6 bases). This CDR3 spans 15 amino acids. The germline gives CDR1 GTSNPN, CDR2 SVGIG (reference sequence). The CDR3 sequence: CAWSGKGGYGDRYAF. The CDR3, as DNA: TGTGCCTGGAGTGGCAAGGGGGGGTATGGGGATCGGTACGCCTTC.

This sequence joins TRBV28 and TRBJ1-2; 11 nucleotides match TRBD1. There are 18 residues in the CDR3. Losses at the gene ends were 5 bases for V and 4 bases for J; bases not matched to a gene: 15. Germline V CDR1 and CDR2: MDHEN, SYDVKM. CDR3 sequence reads: CASSDPRAWTGGGYGYTF. The DNA for the CDR3 is TGTGCCAGCAGTGATCCCCGGGCTTGGACAGGGGGCGGCTATGGCTACACCTTC.

This clonotype was detected ten times or more. This chain uses TRBV18 with TRBJ1-1; D is unresolved. The CDR3 sequence is 16 residues long. Trimming took 2 bases from V and 3 from J, leaving 16 bases between them. CDR1 and CDR2 from the germline V gene are KGHSH and LQKENI. CDR3 protein: CASSPLSTTRHTEAFF. The CDR3 DNA follows: TGTGCCAGCTCACCATTGAGCACCACGCGACACACTGAAGCTTTCTTT.

This clonotype was seen repeatedly, ten times or more. This CDR3 is CASSARTSGAYEQYF. In DNA, the CDR3 is TGTGCCAGCAGCGCAAGGACTAGCGGGGCCTACGAGCAGTACTTC. The chain recombines TRBV7-2 with TRBJ2-7; the match to TRBD2 covers 12 bases. J gave up 2 bases and V 5 bases, and 4 bases lay outside the gene matches. CDR1 is SGHTA, CDR2 FQGNSA, per germline. This CDR3 has 15 amino acids. Using reference TRBV7-2 and TRBJ2-7 for the parts outside the CDR3, the full variable domain is GAGVSQSPSNKVTEKGKDVELRCDPISGHTALYWYRQSLGQGLEFLIYFQGNSAPDKSGLPSDRFSAERTGGSVSTLTIQRTQQEDSAVYLCASSARTSGAYEQYFGPGTRLTVT.

The V call is TRBV19, the J call TRBJ1-2; the D gene is possibly TRBD1 (5 bases). The CDR3 covers 15 residues. From germline, CDR1 is LNHDA and CDR2 SQIVND (reference sequence). Trimming left V 6 bases short and J 3 bases short, with 17 bases between. The CDR3 is CASRLGDDSYYGYTF. The CDR3 DNA sequence: TGTGCCAGTAGGCTAGGGGACGACAGCTACTATGGCTACACCTTC. The entire variable domain, with the rest obtained from reference TRBV19 and TRBJ1-2, is as follows: DGGITQSPKYLFRKEGQNVTLSCEQNLNHDAMYWYRQDPGQGLRLIYYSQIVNDFQKGDIAEGYSVSREKKESFPLTVTSAQKNPTAFYLCASRLGDDSYYGYTFGSGTRLTVV.

This clonotype showed up just a few times. The chain joins TRBV9 to TRBJ2-3, with D possibly matching TRBD2 (7 bases). This CDR3 has 15 amino acids. The V gene lost 3 bases and the J gene lost 3 bases, with 14 bases spanning the gap. The germline gives CDR1 SGDLS, CDR2 YYNGEE. CDR3 region: CASSGEGGVTDTQYF. CDR3 coding DNA: TGTGCCAGCAGCGGCGAGGGGGGGGTTACAGATACGCAGTATTTT.

The table lists this clonotype with many counts. V usage is TRBV6-1 and J usage is TRBJ2-7; 7 positions agree with TRBD1. Trimming at V came to 6 bases and at J to 3 bases, leaving 8 bases not matched to a gene. Germline CDR1 is MNHNS and CDR2 is SASEGT. The CDR3 is made up of 14 amino acids. The CDR3 spells CASRREGANYEQYF. The DNA for the CDR3 is TGTGCCAGCAGAAGAGAGGGGGCGAACTACGAGCAGTACTTC.

This chain joins TRBV15 and TRBJ2-1; 11 bases map to TRBD2. The junction had 8 bases not matched to a gene; V was cut back by 4 bases and J by 0 bases. Germline V gene sequence: CDR1 LNHNV, CDR2 YYDKDF (reference sequence). The CDR3 runs to 18 residues. The CDR3 here is CATSILRLAGSSYNEQFF. For the CDR3, the DNA is TGTGCCACCAGCATTCTCCGACTAGCGGGGAGCTCCTACAATGAGCAGTTCTTC.

This clonotype was detected many times. The chain joins TRBV11-2 to TRBJ2-7, with 7 bases fitting TRBD2. The CDR3 has 13 residues. CDR1 is SGHAT, CDR2 FQNNGV, per germline. The V gene end was trimmed by 8 bases and the J gene end by 0 bases; junction bases not matched to a gene: 4. The CDR3 DNA sequence: TGTGCCAGCCAAAGGGACTACTCCTACGAGCAGTACTTC. It is translated as CASQRDYSYEQYF.

This clonotype has at least ten counts. The chain links TRBV30 to TRBJ1-2; tentatively, D is TRBD1 (5 bases). The CDR3 spans 12 residues. Germline V gives CDR1 GTSNPN, CDR2 SVGIG (reference sequence). V gave up 2 bases and J gave up 7 bases, with 11 bases separating them. This CDR3 is CAWSRGVAGYTF. CDR3 coding DNA: TGTGCCTGGAGTCGGGGGGTAGCTGGCTACACCTTC.

This clonotype has at least ten counts. This sequence joins TRBV7-8 and TRBJ2-5; D might be TRBD1 (5 bases). Trimming removed 5 bases at V and 5 bases at J, with 12 bases between. This CDR3 region has 13 residues. Germline assignment: CDR1 SGHVS and CDR2 FQNEAQ. CDR3 sequence reads: CASSGAGRETQYF. CDR3 in DNA: TGTGCCAGCAGCGGCGCAGGGCGGGAGACCCAGTACTTC.

In this sample, this clonotype turned up many times. The chain uses TRBV5-1 and TRBJ1-1; D is perhaps TRBD1 (6 bases). Germline assignment: CDR1 SGHRS and CDR2 YFSETQ. The CDR3 loop spans 18 amino acids. Trimming cost V 0 bases and J 1 base, with 19 bases left between them. DNA for the CDR3: TGCGCCAGCAGCTTGGGTTACAGGGCCCAGCGATCGAACACTGAAGCTTTCTTT. It specifies CASSLGYRAQRSNTEAFF.

This clonotype was detected many times. The chain recombines TRBV6-1 with TRBJ1-1; weak D call: TRBD1 (5 bases). The CDR3 loop spans 14 amino acids. Germline lookup yields CDR1 MNHNS and CDR2 SASEGT. Trimming took 6 bases from V and 1 from J, leaving 12 bases between them. The CDR3 reads CASRPATGNTEAFF. For the CDR3, the DNA is TGTGCCAGCAGGCCGGCTACAGGGAACACTGAAGCTTTCTTT.

This rearrangement joins TRBV7-9 to TRBJ2-4, with D maybe TRBD2 (6 bases). Germline values: CDR1 SEHNR, CDR2 FQNEAQ (reference sequence). The CDR3 consists of 15 residues. The V end lost 4 bases, the J end lost 0 bases, and 10 bases lay between the germline ends. The DNA for the CDR3 is TGTGCCAGCAGCTCAAGGGGACTAGCCAAAAACATTCAGTACTTC. This codes for CASSSRGLAKNIQYF.

This clonotype turned up a few times. The chain employs TRBV5-5 and TRBJ2-5, with 15 bases identical to TRBD2. The CDR3 loop spans 17 amino acids. Trimming at V came to 4 bases and at J to 1 base, leaving 5 bases not matched to a gene. Germline lookup yields CDR1 SGHKS and CDR2 YYEKEE (reference sequence). CDR3 DNA sequence: TGTGCCAGCAGCGCGGGACTAGCGGGGGGCTTCCAAGAGACCCAGTACTTC. Translated: CASSAGLAGGFQETQYF.

This clonotype was picked up many times. DNA for the CDR3: TGTGCCAGCAGTCCCCGGGGGGGGACTGAAGCTTTCTTT. Protein sequence: CASSPRGGTEAFF. V usage is TRBV12-3 or TRBV12-4 and J usage is TRBJ1-1; possible D gene TRBD1, 5 bases. This CDR3 comprises 13 residues. V lost 5 bases and J lost 5, with 12 bases in between.

This clonotype was observed at least ten times. The rearrangement links TRBV28 to TRBJ1-4; 8 nucleotides match TRBD1. This CDR3 has 15 residues. J was trimmed by 7 bases and V by 7 bases; bases with no gene match: 11. CDR1 is MDHEN and CDR2 is SYDVKM in the germline V gene. The CDR3 DNA sequence: TGTGCCAGCAAGACCCAAGGACAGGGAAGTGAAAAACTGTTTTTT. Its translation is CASKTQGQGSEKLFF. The variable domain in full, with the rest retrieved from reference TRBV28 and TRBJ1-4, is DVKVTQSSRYLVKRTGEKVFLECVQDMDHENMFWYRQDPGLGLRLIYFSYDVKMKEKGDIPEGYSVSREKKERFSLILESASTNQTSMYLCASKTQGQGSEKLFFGSGTQLSVL.

This clonotype was detected ten times or more. The chain uses TRBV3-1 and TRBJ2-5; D is unclear. The CDR3 length is 13 residues. Germline-derived CDR1 and CDR2 are LGHDT and YNNKEL (reference sequence). Trimming took 1 base from V and 5 from J, leaving 8 bases between them. CDR3 nucleotide sequence: TGTGCCAGCAGCCAAGGAGGCTTGGAGACCCAGTACTTC. Protein: CASSQGGLETQYF.

J is TRBJ2-3 and V is TRBV5-6, with 9 nucleotides matching TRBD2. The CDR3 is 19 residues long. Germline V gene data show CDR1 as SGHDT and CDR2 as YYEEEE. After removal of 0 bases from V and 1 base from J, the junction contained 12 bases not matched to a gene. The CDR3 sequence: CASSLGLGGGAVGTDTQYF. The DNA for the CDR3 is TGTGCCAGCAGCTTGGGATTGGGCGGGGGGGCTGTAGGCACAGATACGCAGTATTTT.

This clonotype was counted between two and nine times. The chain uses TRBV19 and TRBJ2-2; perhaps D is TRBD1 or TRBD2 (6 bases each). V was cut by 7 bases and J by 5 bases, with 17 bases left in between. There are 15 residues in the CDR3. Germline V gives CDR1 LNHDA, CDR2 SQIVND (reference sequence). This CDR3 reads CASKGGSSGTGELFF. In nucleotides, the CDR3 is TGTGCCAGTAAGGGGGGCTCGTCCGGGACCGGGGAGCTGTTTTTT.

This clonotype appeared many times. The chain is built from TRBV11-3 and TRBJ2-3, with 8 bases aligning to TRBD1. Looked up from germline, CDR1 is SGHNT and CDR2 is YENEEA. After removal of 1 base from V and 2 bases from J, the junction contained 8 bases not matched to a gene. The CDR3 is 17 residues long. As DNA, the CDR3 is TGTGCCAGCAGCTTAGGGACAGGGAAGGTCAACACAGATACGCAGTATTTT. Translated: CASSLGTGKVNTDTQYF.

This chain connects TRBV9 to TRBJ1-6, with 8 bases aligning to TRBD1. The germline CDR1 and CDR2 sequences are SGDLS and YYNGEE. V gave up 3 bases and J gave up 7 bases; unmatched junction bases: 6. The CDR3 loop spans 15 amino acids. The CDR3 DNA reads TGTGCCAGCAGCGGGACAGGGAGGGAAAATTCACCCCTCCACTTT. Its protein is CASSGTGRENSPLHF.

V and J are TRBV3-1 and TRBJ2-1, with D perhaps matching TRBD1 or TRBD2 (5 bases each). The CDR3 contains 13 residues. Trimming stripped 9 bases from V and 2 bases from J, with 11 bases between. Germline V gene sequence: CDR1 LGHDT, CDR2 YNNKEL (reference sequence). CDR3 sequence reads: CASRTGPYNEQFF. The CDR3 region has the DNA TGTGCCAGTAGGACGGGGCCCTACAATGAGCAGTTCTTC.

This clonotype was counted a few times. The rearrangement links TRBV11-2 to TRBJ1-5; D remains ambiguous. The CDR3 has 13 residues. The V gene's germline CDR1 is SGHAT and CDR2 FQNNGV. V was clipped by 1 base and J by 5 bases, with 6 bases between them. The CDR3 nucleotides read TGTGCCAGCAGCTTAGTAGGGTATCAGCCCCAGCATTTT. Encoded protein: CASSLVGYQPQHF.

In this sample, this clonotype turned up a few times. A much larger clone differs from this one at a single base, so this may be a read error. This rearrangement joins TRBV5-8 to TRBJ2-7; 8 bases fit TRBD1. The CDR3 runs 17 residues. V dropped 3 bases and J dropped 2; count of bases not matched to a gene: 13. Germline V gives CDR1 SGHTS, CDR2 YDEGEE. The CDR3 nucleotides are TGTGCCAGCAGCTCCTTCCTACCCGGGACAGGAGCCTACGAGCAGTACTTC. This encodes CASSSFLPGTGAYEQYF.

On this clonotype itself: This may stem from a read error, because a much larger clone lies one nucleotide away. The V and J genes are TRBV7-9 and TRBJ2-3; weak D call: TRBD2 (6 bases). Germline CDR1 and CDR2: SEHNR and FQNEAQ (reference sequence). The CDR3 loop spans 15 amino acids. The CDR3 region is CASSSPEAGRNTLYF. CDR3 DNA: TGTGCCAGCAGCTCCCCGGAGGCGGGGAGAAATACGCTGTATTTT.